The rows below give T cell receptor beta chains drawn from one sample of a study of OX40 agonist ivuxolimab in advanced cancers. Sequencing used immunoSEQ multiplex PCR; TCRdb keeps in-frame clones, though not all of them. The data contain over 80,000 clones, approximately 91% of them singletons. Here the sequenced sample was CD4+ or CD8+ T cells sorted from blood, taken in a trial of the OX40 agonist ivuxolimab. All receptors derive from an adult with an advanced solid tumor such as melanoma, head and neck, liver or kidney cancer. The CDR3 runs from the conserved cysteine through the conserved F or W. The order of the fields is CDR3 DNA, CDR3 protein, clone size, J gene, D gene, V gene. D genes are given only for firm matches. Not every row has a clone size; where given, it reads once, few, many or a size class.

CDR3nt: TGTGCCAGCAGCTCCCCAATCCGAACCACTAGCACAGATACGCAGTATTTT
CDR3aa: CASSSPIRTTSTDTQYF
abundance: -
j_gene: TRBJ2-3
d_gene: -
v_gene: TRBV7-2

CDR3nt: TGTGCCAGCAGCCCGCCGGGACAAGGGGAAAAACTGTTTTTT
CDR3aa: CASSPPGQGEKLFF
abundance: -
j_gene: TRBJ1-4
d_gene: -
v_gene: TRBV7-9

CDR3nt: TGCGCCAGCAGCTTGGAGCTGGGGATAGAGGAGCTGTTTTTT
CDR3aa: CASSLELGIEELFF
abundance: -
j_gene: TRBJ2-2
d_gene: -
v_gene: TRBV5-1

CDR3nt: TGTGCCAGCAGTTACTCAACAGGGGGCTACTACGAGCAGTACTTC
CDR3aa: CASSYSTGGYYEQYF
abundance: once
j_gene: TRBJ2-7
d_gene: TRBD1
v_gene: TRBV6-5

CDR3nt: TGTGCCAGCAGTGAGATTGGCGGGAGCTTCGATGAGCAGTTCTTC
CDR3aa: CASSEIGGSFDEQFF
abundance: -
j_gene: TRBJ2-1
d_gene: TRBD2
v_gene: TRBV6-4

CDR3nt: TGTGCCAGCTCACCTGTTCGGGGTACCACAGATACGCAGTATTTT
CDR3aa: CASSPVRGTTDTQYF
abundance: -
j_gene: TRBJ2-3
d_gene: -
v_gene: TRBV18

CDR3nt: TGTGCCAGCAGGCAGGGGCTTGGGCAGCCCCAGCATTTT
CDR3aa: CASRQGLGQPQHF
abundance: -
j_gene: TRBJ1-5
d_gene: -
v_gene: TRBV28

CDR3nt: TGTGCCAGCAGTGAAGCGGACAGGGAGAATCAGCCCCAGCATTTT
CDR3aa: CASSEADRENQPQHF
abundance: -
j_gene: TRBJ1-5
d_gene: TRBD1
v_gene: TRBV2

CDR3nt: TGTGCCAGCAGCTTAGATCTGGGTTTTTCGCCCCAGCATTTT
CDR3aa: CASSLDLGFSPQHF
abundance: -
j_gene: TRBJ1-5
d_gene: -
v_gene: TRBV7-9

CDR3nt: TGTGCCAGTAGTAACGGACAGGTTAACTATGGCTACACCTTC
CDR3aa: CASSNGQVNYGYTF
abundance: -
j_gene: TRBJ1-2
d_gene: TRBD1
v_gene: TRBV19

CDR3nt: TGTGCCAGCAGCTCCCGGGCGACAGGGGGCGGGGGCGGCTACACCTTC
CDR3aa: CASSSRATGGGGGYTF
abundance: -
j_gene: TRBJ1-2
d_gene: TRBD1
v_gene: TRBV5-4

CDR3nt: TGTGCCAGCAGCGTAGGTAGGGGATTAGGCCAAGAGACCCAGTACTTC
CDR3aa: CASSVGRGLGQETQYF
abundance: -
j_gene: TRBJ2-5
d_gene: -
v_gene: TRBV9

CDR3nt: TGTGCCAGCACCTCAGGGGGCAGAACCGGGGAGCTGTTTTTT
CDR3aa: CASTSGGRTGELFF
abundance: -
j_gene: TRBJ2-2
d_gene: TRBD1
v_gene: TRBV28

CDR3nt: TGCGCCAGCAGCCCTCGGGGAGGACAAGAGACCCAGTACTTC
CDR3aa: CASSPRGGQETQYF
abundance: -
j_gene: TRBJ2-5
d_gene: -
v_gene: TRBV4-1

CDR3nt: TGCGCCAGCAGCCACCAACGGCCCCAGCATTTT
CDR3aa: CASSHQRPQHF
abundance: -
j_gene: TRBJ1-5
d_gene: -
v_gene: TRBV5-1

CDR3nt: TGTGCCAGCAGCGTAGCTGACAGGGGGCTTAGTGGCTACACCTTC
CDR3aa: CASSVADRGLSGYTF
abundance: -
j_gene: TRBJ1-2
d_gene: TRBD1
v_gene: TRBV9

CDR3nt: TGTGCCAGCAGTCTCACCGGGACTGCTACAGATACGCAGTATTTT
CDR3aa: CASSLTGTATDTQYF
abundance: -
j_gene: TRBJ2-3
d_gene: -
v_gene: TRBV7-3

CDR3nt: TGTGCCAGCAGTGTAACACCTTTCTATGGCTACACCTTC
CDR3aa: CASSVTPFYGYTF
abundance: -
j_gene: TRBJ1-2
d_gene: -
v_gene: TRBV2

CDR3nt: TGTGCCAGCAGTTCGCCAGCGGGAGGCCGGGGTGAGCAGTTCTTC
CDR3aa: CASSSPAGGRGEQFF
abundance: -
j_gene: TRBJ2-1
d_gene: TRBD2
v_gene: TRBV28

CDR3nt: TGTGCCAGTAGTATACCGAGAGTGGTTAGAGTTGTCTACGAGCAGTACTTC
CDR3aa: CASSIPRVVRVVYEQYF
abundance: once
j_gene: TRBJ2-7
d_gene: -
v_gene: TRBV19

CDR3nt: TGTGCCAGCAGCTTATTCGCGGGAGCGAGGTCATCTGATGAGCAGTTCTTC
CDR3aa: CASSLFAGARSSDEQFF
abundance: -
j_gene: TRBJ2-1
d_gene: TRBD2
v_gene: TRBV5-4

CDR3nt: TGTGCCAGCTCACCATCTACGGTAGCCAAAAACATTCAGTACTTC
CDR3aa: CASSPSTVAKNIQYF
abundance: -
j_gene: TRBJ2-4
d_gene: -
v_gene: TRBV18

CDR3nt: TGTGCCAGCTCACGGACAGGCGACTCCTATAATTCACCCCTCCACTTT
CDR3aa: CASSRTGDSYNSPLHF
abundance: -
j_gene: TRBJ1-6
d_gene: TRBD1
v_gene: TRBV18

CDR3nt: TGTGCCAGCAGTTTTAAGGGGGCGAGCACAGATACGCAGTATTTT
CDR3aa: CASSFKGASTDTQYF
abundance: -
j_gene: TRBJ2-3
d_gene: TRBD1
v_gene: TRBV27

CDR3nt: TGTGCCAGCAAATCGGGGCAGCTCAATGAGCAGTTCTTC
CDR3aa: CASKSGQLNEQFF
abundance: -
j_gene: TRBJ2-1
d_gene: -
v_gene: TRBV28

CDR3nt: TGTGCCAGCTCATTCAATGACAGATCTACTAATCAGCCCCAGCATTTT
CDR3aa: CASSFNDRSTNQPQHF
abundance: -
j_gene: TRBJ1-5
d_gene: -
v_gene: TRBV18

CDR3nt: TGCGCCAGCAGCCAAAACAGGGGCGAGACCCAGTACTTC
CDR3aa: CASSQNRGETQYF
abundance: -
j_gene: TRBJ2-5
d_gene: TRBD1
v_gene: TRBV5-1

CDR3nt: TGTGCCAGCAGCCCAGGGACAGGGGCTTCGAGCTCCTACAATGAGCAGTTCTTC
CDR3aa: CASSPGTGASSSYNEQFF
abundance: -
j_gene: TRBJ2-1
d_gene: TRBD1
v_gene: TRBV11-3

CDR3nt: TGCAGCGTTTTGTCTAGCCTGAACACCGGGGAGCTGTTTTTT
CDR3aa: CSVLSSLNTGELFF
abundance: -
j_gene: TRBJ2-2
d_gene: -
v_gene: TRBV29-1

CDR3nt: TGTGCCAGCAGAGAATCGGGACAAATACAAGAGACCCAGTACTTC
CDR3aa: CASRESGQIQETQYF
abundance: -
j_gene: TRBJ2-5
d_gene: -
v_gene: TRBV28

CDR3nt: TGCGCCAGCAGCCAAAGGGGCGATCCTAGCGCCGCCAAGCAGTACTTC
CDR3aa: CASSQRGDPSAAKQYF
abundance: -
j_gene: TRBJ2-7
d_gene: -
v_gene: TRBV4-1

CDR3nt: TGTGCCAGCAGTTCTAACGACGGAGCTTACGAGCAGTACTTC
CDR3aa: CASSSNDGAYEQYF
abundance: -
j_gene: TRBJ2-7
d_gene: -
v_gene: TRBV6-1

CDR3nt: TGTGCCAGCAACCCAGGCACTATGAACACCGGGGAGCTGTTTTTT
CDR3aa: CASNPGTMNTGELFF
abundance: -
j_gene: TRBJ2-2
d_gene: -
v_gene: TRBV28

CDR3nt: TGTGCCAGCAGTTTACAGGGGAACTATGGCTACACCTTC
CDR3aa: CASSLQGNYGYTF
abundance: -
j_gene: TRBJ1-2
d_gene: -
v_gene: TRBV28

CDR3nt: TGTGCCAGCAGCGTAGCTAGCGGGGAGCCGGGGAATGAGCAGTTCTTC
CDR3aa: CASSVASGEPGNEQFF
abundance: -
j_gene: TRBJ2-1
d_gene: TRBD2
v_gene: TRBV9

CDR3nt: TGCGCCAGCAGCTTGGTGACTAGCGGGCCCGGGGAGCTGTTTTTT
CDR3aa: CASSLVTSGPGELFF
abundance: -
j_gene: TRBJ2-2
d_gene: TRBD2
v_gene: TRBV5-1

CDR3nt: TGTGCCAGCAGGGTTCAACGGAGCTCCTACGAGCAGTACTTC
CDR3aa: CASRVQRSSYEQYF
abundance: -
j_gene: TRBJ2-7
d_gene: -
v_gene: TRBV2

CDR3nt: TGTGCCAGCAGCTTAGGAACGGCCAGGTCTGGGCAGTTCTTC
CDR3aa: CASSLGTARSGQFF
abundance: -
j_gene: TRBJ2-1
d_gene: -
v_gene: TRBV7-2

CDR3nt: TGTGCCAGCAGCCCCTGGGCAGGGTCCTACTATGGCTACACCTTC
CDR3aa: CASSPWAGSYYGYTF
abundance: once
j_gene: TRBJ1-2
d_gene: -
v_gene: TRBV5-6

CDR3nt: TGTGCCAGCAGCAGGGGGAGCGTGGAGACCCAGTACTTC
CDR3aa: CASSRGSVETQYF
abundance: -
j_gene: TRBJ2-5
d_gene: TRBD1
v_gene: TRBV28

CDR3nt: TGTGCCAGCAGTTACGAGGTAGCGGAATTTTACGAGCAGTACTTC
CDR3aa: CASSYEVAEFYEQYF
abundance: -
j_gene: TRBJ2-7
d_gene: -
v_gene: TRBV6-6

CDR3nt: TGTGCCAGCAGCGTGTTAGCGGGTAGCACAGATACGCAGTATTTT
CDR3aa: CASSVLAGSTDTQYF
abundance: -
j_gene: TRBJ2-3
d_gene: TRBD2
v_gene: TRBV5-4

CDR3nt: TGTGCCAGTTTAACAGGGTCAGGAAACACCATATATTTT
CDR3aa: CASLTGSGNTIYF
abundance: -
j_gene: TRBJ1-3
d_gene: -
v_gene: TRBV6-5

CDR3nt: TGTGCCAGCAGCTTAGAACCAGGGGGTTACCACGAGCAGTACTTC
CDR3aa: CASSLEPGGYHEQYF
abundance: -
j_gene: TRBJ2-7
d_gene: TRBD1
v_gene: TRBV7-2

CDR3nt: TGTGCCAGCAGTGAATTGGGGGGACAGGGCTTTTACACCGGGGAGCTGTTTTTT
CDR3aa: CASSELGGQGFYTGELFF
abundance: -
j_gene: TRBJ2-2
d_gene: TRBD1
v_gene: TRBV2

CDR3nt: TGTGCCAGCTCTACCGGGACTAGCGGGCCCGACAATGAGCAGTTCTTC
CDR3aa: CASSTGTSGPDNEQFF
abundance: -
j_gene: TRBJ2-1
d_gene: TRBD2
v_gene: TRBV7-2

CDR3nt: TGCGCCAGCAGCTTATCAGGAGGGGAAAACAATGAGCAGTTCTTC
CDR3aa: CASSLSGGENNEQFF
abundance: -
j_gene: TRBJ2-1
d_gene: -
v_gene: TRBV5-1

CDR3nt: TGCGCCAGCAGCTTGGCGGTAGCGGGGAACAATGAGCAGTTCTTC
CDR3aa: CASSLAVAGNNEQFF
abundance: -
j_gene: TRBJ2-1
d_gene: TRBD2
v_gene: TRBV5-1

CDR3nt: TGTGCCAGCAGCGTAGAAGGTAGCGGGAGGGGCGAGCAGTACTTC
CDR3aa: CASSVEGSGRGEQYF
abundance: -
j_gene: TRBJ2-7
d_gene: TRBD2
v_gene: TRBV9

CDR3nt: TGTGCCAGCAGCCAACGTCGAGGGAGCTACAATGAGCAGTTCTTC
CDR3aa: CASSQRRGSYNEQFF
abundance: once
j_gene: TRBJ2-1
d_gene: -
v_gene: TRBV6-5

CDR3nt: TGTGCCAGCAGCTTCGGGGGACACAATCAGCCCCAGCATTTT
CDR3aa: CASSFGGHNQPQHF
abundance: -
j_gene: TRBJ1-5
d_gene: -
v_gene: TRBV7-2

CDR3nt: TGTGCCAGCAGCTTTGCAGGGTCGGGCAATCAGCCCCAGCATTTT
CDR3aa: CASSFAGSGNQPQHF
abundance: -
j_gene: TRBJ1-5
d_gene: -
v_gene: TRBV27

CDR3nt: TGTGCCAGCAGTTTTTCCGGGAGAGGATCCGAGCAGTACTTC
CDR3aa: CASSFSGRGSEQYF
abundance: -
j_gene: TRBJ2-7
d_gene: -
v_gene: TRBV28

CDR3nt: TGTGCCAGCTCACCAATGACAGGGGGTAGCTCCTACGAGCAGTACTTC
CDR3aa: CASSPMTGGSSYEQYF
abundance: -
j_gene: TRBJ2-7
d_gene: TRBD1
v_gene: TRBV18

CDR3nt: TGTGCCTGGAGCGGACTAGCGGGACATCAGTTCTTC
CDR3aa: CAWSGLAGHQFF
abundance: -
j_gene: TRBJ2-1
d_gene: TRBD2
v_gene: TRBV30

CDR3nt: TGTGCCAGCAGCTTGCATCAGGGGAGCACTGAAGCTTTCTTT
CDR3aa: CASSLHQGSTEAFF
abundance: -
j_gene: TRBJ1-1
d_gene: -
v_gene: TRBV5-4